This TCR beta chain was observed in a study of blood T cell repertoires in COVID-19. The overall study: The United States, Italy and Spain were the sources of the acute and convalescent COVID-19 samples.

The table came from immunoSEQ multiplex PCR; TCRdb's copy has only in-frame clones and leaves some out. This repertoire shows around 220,000 clones, around 84% found once; its top ten account for approximately 6.2%. The CDR3 has 16 residues. V dropped 6 bases and J dropped 8 bases, with 22 bases sitting between them. CDR1 is SGHVS and CDR2 is FQNEAQ in the germline V gene. The V call is TRBV7-8, the J call TRBJ1-4, with D unresolved. This receptor was obtained from a woman aged 40-49 years who had recovered from COVID-19. Sequencing input: PBMCs or T cells enriched from blood (not recorded which). The CDR3 loop reads CASSPPREKKREKLFF. The DNA for the CDR3 is TGTGCCAGCAGTCCGCCCCGAGAAAAAAAGAGGGAAAAACTGTTTTTT.